A single sample gave rise to the 14 T cell receptor beta chains below, sequenced in a study of metastatic and nonmetastatic thyroid tumors. Every patient was untreated before thyroid surgery. TCRdb reprocessed the PCR reads using MiXCR. The sample lists 15,000 to 20,000 clones; about 33% were seen once. The sample comprised tumor tissue. The receptors stem from a male donor with papillary thyroid cancer or a benign thyroid nodule (not recorded which). Some clones in this sample may be carry-over from other donors' samples.

V and J are TRBV20-1 and TRBJ2-1; the D gene is possibly TRBD2 (6 bases). The germline V gene has CDR1 DFQATT and CDR2 SNEGSKA (reference sequence). Trimming took off 6 bases at V and 8 bases at J, with 29 bases between the two ends. CDR3 length: 17 residues. For the CDR3, the DNA is TGCAGTGCCGCAAGAGCGGGTGGGCCACCCTCCTTCCATGAGCAGTTCTTC. This encodes CSAARAGGPPSFHEQFF.

J is TRBJ1-1 and V is TRBV11-2, with D possibly TRBD1 on 6 matching bases. Germline CDR1 and CDR2: SGHAT and FQNNGV. Trimming shortened V by 1 base and J by 11 bases, and 14 bases separated the two germline ends. This CDR3 has 13 amino acids. The CDR3 protein is CASSLGGRVSAFF. The CDR3 nucleotides read TGTGCCAGCAGCTTAGGGGGGCGCGTTTCTGCTTTCTTT.

V and J are TRBV19 and TRBJ2-5; the D is unclear. The CDR3 runs 14 residues. The V end was cut by 1 base, the J end by 5 bases, with 11 bases between. Germline V gene data show CDR1 as LNHDA and CDR2 as SQIVND (reference sequence). The CDR3: CASSIGGPGETQYF. The DNA for the CDR3 is TGTGCCAGTAGTATAGGAGGACCTGGGGAGACCCAGTACTTC. Looking up the rest from reference TRBV19 and TRBJ2-5 gives the full variable domain: DGGITQSPKYLFRKEGQNVTLSCEQNLNHDAMYWYRQDPGQGLRLIYYSQIVNDFQKGDIAEGYSVSREKKESFPLTVTSAQKNPTAFYLCASSIGGPGETQYFGPGTRLLVL.

This clone was detected ten times or more. The J gene is TRBJ2-7, the V gene TRBV5-6, with 11 positions matching TRBD1. The CDR3 sequence is 16 residues long. Trimming took 5 bases from V and 2 from J; bases not matched to a gene: 9. The germline CDR1 and CDR2 sequences are SGHDT and YYEEEE. CDR3 in DNA: TGTGCCAGCAGTTTGTTGAGGGACAGGGGGACCTACGAGCAGTACTTC. This translates into CASSLLRDRGTYEQYF.

This clone appeared a few times. The V call is TRBV7-2, the J call TRBJ2-5; D not resolved. This CDR3 is 12 amino acids long. V gave up 5 bases and J gave up 9 bases, with 13 bases separating them. Germline assignment: CDR1 SGHTA and CDR2 FQGNSA. The CDR3 DNA is TGTGCCAGCAGCCAAGGGCGGACGGCCCAGTACTTC. Translating it yields CASSQGRTAQYF.

Comments on this clone: At one end the junction does not follow the germline gene, possibly because of a read error. The chain employs TRBV10-3 and TRBJ2-7; 11 nucleotides agree with TRBD2. The CDR3 has 15 residues. Germline V gene lookup returns CDR1 ENHRY and CDR2 SYGVKD. The DNA for the CDR3 is TGTACCATCAGTGACGCTAGCGGGAGGACCTGCGAGCAGTCCTTC. Protein: CTISDASGRTCEQSF.

This chain links TRBV5-1 with TRBJ2-7; D is undetermined. Trimming removed 5 bases from V and 3 bases from J, with 6 bases in between. The germline gives CDR1 SGHRS, CDR2 YFSETQ. The CDR3 has 11 residues. The chain's CDR3 is CASRLNYEQYF. DNA for the CDR3: TGCGCCAGCAGGTTGAACTACGAGCAGTACTTC.

On this clone: Its ends do not fully match the called genes, so a read error is possible. The V and J genes are TRBV10-1 and TRBJ1-1; 7 nucleotides align to TRBD1. Germline V gives CDR1 WNHNN, CDR2 SYGVQD (reference sequence). The CDR3 runs 12 residues. CDR3 region: CASSDRKTEGFF. CDR3 sequence (DNA): TGCGCCAGCTCGGACAGGAAGACTGAAGGTTTCTTT.

By its share, this clone is medium-sized. V is TRBV20-1 and J is TRBJ1-4; 11 nucleotides align to TRBD1. The junction had 4 bases not matched to a gene; V was cut back by 6 bases and J by 7 bases. There are 13 residues in the CDR3. Germline CDR1 reads DFQATT; CDR2 reads SNEGSKA (reference sequence). The CDR3 loop is CSARTGGGEKLFF. CDR3 bases: TGCAGTGCGCGGACAGGGGGCGGTGAAAAACTGTTTTTT.

In this sample, this clone turned up many times. A much more abundant neighbour one base away suggests this may be a read error. At the DNA level, this CDR3 is encoded by other sequences in the same sample as well. The chain employs TRBV20-1 and TRBJ2-2, with D possibly TRBD1 on 5 matching bases. Germline V CDR1 and CDR2: DFQATT, SNEGSKA (reference sequence). With 6 bases removed from V and 5 bases from J, the gap between germline ends came to 16 bases. CDR3 size: 14 residues. As DNA, the CDR3 is TGCAGTGCCTGGAGAACAGGAAGTACCGGGGAGCTGTTTTTT. It is translated as CSAWRTGSTGELFF.

In regard to this clone: Likely a read error: the CDR3 ends without its conserved phenylalanine or tryptophan. The chain uses TRBV20-1 and TRBJ2-3; D possibly corresponds to TRBD2 (5 bases). The CDR3 extends over 14 amino acids. Per the germline V gene, CDR1 is DFQATT and CDR2 is SNEGSKA (reference sequence). V lost 5 bases and J lost 6, with 18 bases in between. The CDR3 region is CSAAEGGWHDTQYI. CDR3 bases: TGCAGTGCTGCCGAAGGCGGGTGGCATGATACGCAGTATATT.

The chain has TRBV5-1 and TRBJ2-1; 9 nucleotides align to TRBD1. This CDR3 comprises 13 residues. CDR1 is SGHRS and CDR2 is YFSETQ in the germline V gene. With V trimmed by 5 bases and J by 10 bases, 7 bases remained unmatched. Here the CDR3 reads CASSFTGGQEQFF. CDR3 DNA: TGCGCCAGCAGTTTTACAGGGGGCCAGGAGCAGTTCTTC.

CDR3 residues: CASSLGGRQFF. Here the CDR3 DNA reads TGTGCCAGCAGTTTAGGGGGGAGACAGTTCTTC. This chain uses TRBV28 with TRBJ2-1, with D perhaps TRBD2 (6 bases). V shed 2 bases and J shed 13 bases, with 9 bases lying between them. This CDR3 has 11 residues. The germline V gene encodes CDR1 MDHEN and CDR2 SYDVKM.

This chain links TRBV9 with TRBJ2-6, with D possibly being TRBD2 (5 bases). The CDR3 covers 15 residues. The germline V gene encodes CDR1 SGDLS and CDR2 YYNGEE. V was pared by 1 base and J by 2 bases, with 7 bases between. The CDR3 region is CASSVTGAGANVLTF. In DNA form, the CDR3 reads TGTGCCAGCAGCGTAACCGGGGCTGGGGCCAACGTCCTGACTTTC.